This T cell receptor beta chain was sequenced for a study of graft-versus-host responses after intestinal transplantation. In the study overall: Isolated intestinal, liver-intestinal, or multivisceral transplants were what recipients had.

Findings and limits, study-wide: Allograft graft-versus-host to host-versus-graft clonal ratios ran high in patients with graft-donor T cell macrochimerism. An association linked early post-transplant HvG declines with peak circulating GvH clone levels.

Measured with immunoSEQ multiplex PCR; TCRdb has only the in-frame clones, and not every one. The table shows roughly 56,000 clones, with 91% occurring only once. To note about this clone: Its target is unknown.

The origin of this receptor is a human patient who received an intestinal transplant, so some T cells may come from the graft donor. The source material was PBMCs, sampled 118 to 130 days after intestinal transplantation.

CDR3 bases: TGTGCCAGCACCCGACAGCTGCGCTCCTATAATTCACCCCTCCACTTT. Translating gives CASTRQLRSYNSPLHF. V usage is TRBV28 and J usage is TRBJ1-6, with D perhaps TRBD1 (5 bases). V was pared by 7 bases and J by 0 bases, with 13 bases between. CDR3 length: 16 amino acids. Germline CDR1 reads MDHEN; CDR2 reads SYDVKM. Based on the CDR3 plus reference TRBV28 and TRBJ1-6, the full variable domain is DVKVTQSSRYLVKRTGEKVFLECVQDMDHENMFWYRQDPGLGLRLIYFSYDVKMKEKGDIPEGYSVSREKKERFSLILESASTNQTSMYLCASTRQLRSYNSPLHFGNGTRLTVT.